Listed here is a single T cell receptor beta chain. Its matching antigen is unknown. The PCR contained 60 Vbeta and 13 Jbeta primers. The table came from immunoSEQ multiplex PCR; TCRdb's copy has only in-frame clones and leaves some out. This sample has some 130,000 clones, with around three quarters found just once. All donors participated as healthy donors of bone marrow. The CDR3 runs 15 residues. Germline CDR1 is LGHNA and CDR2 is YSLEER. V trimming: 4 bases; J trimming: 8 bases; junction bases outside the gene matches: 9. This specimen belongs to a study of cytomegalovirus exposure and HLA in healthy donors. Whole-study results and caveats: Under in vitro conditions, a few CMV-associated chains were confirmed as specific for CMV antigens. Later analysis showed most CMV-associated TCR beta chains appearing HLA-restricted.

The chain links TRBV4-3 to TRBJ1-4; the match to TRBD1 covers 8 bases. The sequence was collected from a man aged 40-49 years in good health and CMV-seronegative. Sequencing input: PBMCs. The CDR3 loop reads CASSRPGTGVEKLFF. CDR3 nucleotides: TGCGCCAGCAGCCGGCCCGGGACAGGAGTGGAAAAACTGTTTTTT.